This TCR beta chain was sequenced for a study of T-cell memory formation after mild COVID-19. A 5'RACE reaction primed in the constant segment made cDNA libraries of TCR alpha and TCR beta, and these carried sample barcodes and UMIs. One entry per CDR3 protein results from TCRdb running MiXCR on the 5' RACE reads. Here the sample spans around 110,000 distinct CDR3 sequences, 9.5% to 15% being singletons. The sequence came from an adult woman who had mild COVID-19 (a few samples of this study predate the infection). Cell type and time point are not known. The specimen was PBMCs or a T cell subset sorted from them (not recorded which).

The CDR3 bases are TGTGCCAGCAGCTTAGGAGGGGGCGGGAATACTGAAGCTTTCTTT. Amino acids: CASSLGGGGNTEAFF. The V and J genes are TRBV7-6 and TRBJ1-1; 7 bases are shared with TRBD1. V lost 1 base and J lost 5; bases outside the gene matches: 7. CDR1 and CDR2 (germline): SGHVS, FNYEAQ. This CDR3 is 15 amino acids long.